This T cell receptor (beta chain) was recorded in a study of T cell repertoires in ileal Crohn's disease. Study summary: Every patient was operated on for stricturing (roughly 60%) or penetrating (39%) complications.

Study-level points and caveats: Clonal expansions were more frequent in active smokers than non-smokers at surgery. All patients with clonality above 26.8% had endoscopic recurrence.

The protocol was immunoSEQ multiplex PCR, while the TCRdb copy is restricted to in-frame clones and leaves out a portion. Seen here are thousands of clones, over 75% observed once, and the top ten hold about 9.3%. Regarding this clone: Its specificity is not known.

V was pared by 5 bases and J by 2 bases, with 13 bases between. Germline values: CDR1 LNHDA, CDR2 SQIVND (reference sequence). This CDR3 is built from 14 residues. The time point was: inflamed ileum from the surgical specimen. The gene calls are TRBV19 and TRBJ2-7, with D perhaps TRBD2 (6 bases). The clonotype comes from an adult with Crohn's disease. The sequenced sample consisted of ileal tissue. The CDR3 reads CASSAGTHAYEQYF. In nucleotides, the CDR3 is TGTGCCAGTAGTGCCGGGACTCACGCCTACGAGCAGTACTTC.